This paragraph covers one T cell receptor (beta chain) sequence. Its antigen is unidentified. These data are taken from a study of cytomegalovirus exposure and HLA in healthy donors. Study-wide results and limits: The presence/absence work took it that sequencing depth was about the same across donors.

PCR employed 60 Vbeta and 13 Jbeta primers. This table comes from immunoSEQ multiplex PCR, and its TCRdb copy is limited to in-frame clones, with some not included. This table has around 150,000 clones, 80% to 90% appearing once. Germline CDR1 reads MNHEY; CDR2 reads SMNVEV (reference sequence). The CDR3 extends over 16 amino acids. V lost 1 base and J lost 6, with 18 bases in between. The origin of this receptor is a man younger than 30 in good health and CMV-seropositive. The chain carries TRBV27 and TRBJ1-2; D is possibly TRBD1 (5 bases). Sequencing was carried out using PBMCs. The CDR3 bases are TGTGCCAGCAGTTTATTATATCGCGGGACCCGCGATGGCTACACCTTC. It translates to CASSLLYRGTRDGYTF.